The 28 T cell receptor beta chains reported below all come from one sample, sequenced in a study of molecular identifiers for immune sequencing clone quantification. TCRdb re-analysed the PCR reads in MiXCR, keeping a single row per CDR3 protein. This sample has hundreds of thousands of distinct CDR3 sequences, with 20% to 25% found just once. The sample comprised naive CD8+ T cells from blood, with Jurkat cell RNA spiked in. Subset specified: FACS-sorted CD8+CD4-CCR7+CD45RA+ naive T cells. The receptor source for this set is a human donor in good health. Some libraries in this study had Jurkat cell RNA spiked in.

Many counts were recorded for this clonotype. The CDR3 nucleotides read TGCAGTGCATCGACAGGGTTATACGAGCAGTACTTC. Its protein is CSASTGLYEQYF. V usage is TRBV20-1 and J usage is TRBJ2-7, with 7 bases that match TRBD1. V dropped 6 bases and J dropped 4; count of bases not matched to a gene: 6. The CDR3 runs to 12 residues. Looked up from germline, CDR1 is DFQATT and CDR2 is SNEGSKA (reference sequence).

In its sample, this clonotype was seen many times. The chain carries TRBV7-3 and TRBJ2-3; D is unclear. The CDR3 length is 13 residues. V shed 5 bases and J shed 1 base, with 7 bases lying between them. Germline V gene sequence: CDR1 SGHTA, CDR2 FQGTGA. The CDR3 loop is CASSHLGTDTQYF. The DNA of the CDR3 is TGTGCCAGCAGCCACTTAGGCACAGATACGCAGTATTTT.

This clonotype was recorded at least ten times. CDR3 sequence: CASSWGEFGEAFF. In DNA, the CDR3 is TGTGCCAGCAGCTGGGGAGAGTTCGGTGAAGCTTTCTTT. This chain connects TRBV28 to TRBJ1-1, with D unresolved. The germline CDR1 and CDR2 sequences are MDHEN and SYDVKM. The CDR3 covers 13 residues. V dropped 6 bases and J dropped 7 bases, with 15 bases sitting between them.

The V and J genes are TRBV18 and TRBJ2-1; tentatively, D is TRBD2 (7 bases). The germline gives CDR1 KGHSH, CDR2 LQKENI. Trimming took 5 bases from V and 10 from J, leaving 18 bases between them. CDR3 length equals 14 residues. CDR3 sequence (DNA): TGTGCCAGCTCATCAACCACTGGGGGGGCGGAGCAGTTCTTC. Its translation is CASSSTTGGAEQFF. Full variable domain (outside the CDR3, taken from reference TRBV18 and TRBJ2-1): NAGVMQNPRHLVRRRGQEARLRCSPMKGHSHVYWYRQLPEEGLKFMVYLQKENIIDESGMPKERFSAEFPKEGPSILRIQQVVRGDSAAYFCASSSTTGGAEQFFGPGTRLTVL.

The table lists this clonotype with many counts. The rearrangement links TRBV12-5 to TRBJ2-5; D perhaps matches TRBD1 (6 bases). Trimming cost V 7 bases and J 5 bases, with 17 bases left between them. Looked up from germline, CDR1 is LGHNT and CDR2 is FRNRAP. The CDR3 has 14 amino acids. In nucleotides, the CDR3 is TGTGCTAGTGCGCCAGGGGCTTTGTGGGAGACCCAGTACTTC. The encoded protein is CASAPGALWETQYF. The complete variable domain, with remaining parts taken from reference TRBV12-5 and TRBJ2-5, reads DARVTQTPRHKVTEMGQEVTMRCQPILGHNTVFWYRQTMMQGLELLAYFRNRAPLDDSGMPKDRFSAEMPDATLATLKIQPSEPRDSAVYFCASAPGALWETQYFGPGTRLLVL.

With respect to this clonotype: A read error may be the cause here, since a much bigger clone is one base away. The V call is TRBV5-1, the J call TRBJ2-2; 12 bases are a match to TRBD1. CDR3 length: 20 amino acids. Germline CDR1 is SGHRS and CDR2 is YFSETQ. V shed 2 bases, J shed 6 bases, and the junction held 17 bases outside the gene matches. The DNA for the CDR3 is TGCGCCAGCAGCTTAACCCTCCGCCTGCCCGGGACAGGGGGCGCCGGGGAGCTGTTTTTT. Its translation: CASSLTLRLPGTGGAGELFF.

This clonotype came up many times. The chain is built from TRBV6-1 and TRBJ1-2, with D unresolved. The V end was cut by 3 bases, the J end by 2 bases, with 13 bases between. The CDR3 length is 15 residues. Germline V gene sequence: CDR1 MNHNS, CDR2 SASEGT. This CDR3 is CASSDSDWINYGYTF. As DNA, the CDR3 is TGTGCCAGCAGTGATTCGGACTGGATAAACTATGGCTACACCTTC.

A few counts support this clonotype. The chain employs TRBV30 and TRBJ2-1, with 8 positions matching TRBD1. Germline CDR1 and CDR2: GTSNPN and SVGIG (reference sequence). There are 15 residues in the CDR3. The junction had 6 bases not matched to a gene; V was cut back by 1 base and J by 4 bases. CDR3 region: CAWSAGTGIYNEQFF. CDR3 nucleotide sequence: TGTGCCTGGAGTGCCGGGACAGGAATATACAATGAGCAGTTCTTC.

This clonotype appeared once. This clone may be a read error of a much larger clone one base away. The J gene is TRBJ2-3, the V gene TRBV7-2; TRBD2 aligns across 12 bases. The CDR3 has 19 amino acids. Germline-derived CDR1 and CDR2 are SGHTA and FQGNSA. CDR3 amino acids: CACSLALAGGPTNADTQYF. Written as DNA, the CDR3 is TGTGCCTGCAGCTTAGCGCTAGCGGGAGGGCCGACTAACGCAGATACGCAGTATTTT.

Remarks on this clonotype: A much more abundant neighbour one base away suggests this may be a read error. The chain links TRBV30 to TRBJ1-2; a weak D match, TRBD1 (5 bases). CDR1 and CDR2 (germline): GTSNPN, SVGIG (reference sequence). Trimming removed 3 bases at V and 0 bases at J, with 8 bases between. The CDR3 spans 13 residues. The DNA for the CDR3 is TGTGCCTGGAGAACGACAGCTAACTATGGCTACACCTTC. This encodes CAWRTTANYGYTF.

This clonotype showed up just a few times. The chain has TRBV2 and TRBJ1-3, with D unclear. Germline loops: CDR1 SNHLY, CDR2 FYNNEI. V lost 7 bases to trimming and J lost 2 bases, with 6 bases between them. The CDR3 consists of 12 residues. CDR3 amino acids: CASTGAGNTIYF. As DNA, the CDR3 is TGTGCCAGCACTGGGGCTGGAAACACCATATATTTT.

This clonotype was counted many times. The V and J genes are TRBV7-9 and TRBJ2-1; 11 bases are a match to TRBD2. The CDR3 runs to 16 residues. CDR1 and CDR2 (germline): SEHNR, FQNEAQ (reference sequence). Germline trimming cut 5 bases from V and 1 base from J; bases unmatched to any gene: 4. The CDR3, as DNA: TGTGCCAGCAGCCCAGGGACTAGCGGTTCCTACAATGAGCAGTTCTTC. Protein product: CASSPGTSGSYNEQFF.

This clonotype was seen repeatedly, ten times or more. The chain employs TRBV27 and TRBJ2-3; D gene ambiguous. This CDR3 is built from 14 residues. V dropped 0 bases and J dropped 6 bases, with 10 bases sitting between them. Germline values: CDR1 MNHEY, CDR2 SMNVEV (reference sequence). The CDR3 spells CASSLSPKQDTQYF. The CDR3 region has the DNA TGTGCCAGCAGTTTATCGCCCAAGCAGGATACGCAGTATTTT.

In its sample, this clonotype was seen many times. The rearrangement joins TRBV6-5 to TRBJ2-1; 7 positions match TRBD1. The germline CDR1 and CDR2 sequences are MNHEY and SVGAGI. The V segment lost 6 bases and the J segment 4 bases; nucleotides outside the gene matches: 9. The CDR3 extends over 15 amino acids. CDR3 loop: CASSSGTDVYNEQFF. CDR3 nucleotide sequence: TGTGCCAGCAGCTCCGGGACAGACGTATACAATGAGCAGTTCTTC.

This clonotype showed up many times. This chain links TRBV14 with TRBJ1-4; TRBD1 might be the D (6 bases). Germline CDR1 and CDR2: SGHDN and FVKESK. V lost 0 bases, J lost 7 bases, and 15 bases lay in between. The CDR3 is 16 amino acids. CDR3 bases: TGTGCCAGCAGCCAAGATGTGACAGGACGAACTGAAAAACTGTTTTTT. Its translation is CASSQDVTGRTEKLFF.

Points on this clonotype: This may come from a read error, since a much larger clone is one base off. This chain joins TRBV11-2 and TRBJ1-1, with unresolved D. Germline V gene data show CDR1 as SGHAT and CDR2 as FQNNGV. The CDR3 runs to 14 residues. Trimming took off 4 bases at V and 8 bases at J, with 17 bases between the two ends. This CDR3 reads CASSSLQRAIEAFF. CDR3 coding DNA: TGTGCCAGCAGCTCGTTACAGAGGGCAATAGAAGCTTTCTTT.

This clonotype was seen only a few times. The chain has TRBV11-3 and TRBJ2-7, with TRBD1 matching 10 bases. V lost 3 bases, J lost 2 bases, and 4 bases stayed unmatched. Germline V gene data show CDR1 as SGHNT and CDR2 as YENEEA. This CDR3 contains 15 residues. In DNA form, the CDR3 reads TGTGCCAGCAGCTTCCGGACAGGGGGACCCTACGAGCAGTACTTC. Protein: CASSFRTGGPYEQYF.

This clonotype was counted between two and nine times. The rearrangement uses TRBV7-9 and TRBJ1-1; D is unresolved. The CDR3 spans 13 residues. The V end was cut by 2 bases, the J end by 5 bases, with 9 bases between. Germline CDR1 SEHNR, CDR2 FQNEAQ (reference sequence). The CDR3 sequence is CASSLILVTEAFF. CDR3 DNA: TGTGCCAGCAGCTTAATCTTGGTAACTGAAGCTTTCTTT.

Remarks on this clonotype: This may stem from a read error, because a much larger clone lies one nucleotide away. V and J are TRBV4-3 and TRBJ1-1, with D possibly TRBD1 on 5 matching bases. Trimming stripped 0 bases from V and 3 bases from J, with 11 bases between. The CDR3 covers 15 residues. Looked up from germline, CDR1 is LGHNA and CDR2 is YSLEER. The CDR3 here is CASSQDHDSYTEAFF. The CDR3 nucleotides read TGCGCCAGCAGCCAAGATCACGACAGTTACACTGAAGCTTTCTTT.

This clonotype was counted at least ten times. The V and J genes are TRBV19 and TRBJ2-7, with 10 bases matching TRBD2. The germline V gene encodes CDR1 LNHDA and CDR2 SQIVND (reference sequence). The CDR3 sequence is 14 residues long. V was pared by 9 bases and J by 1 base, with 6 bases of the junction left unmatched. The CDR3 DNA sequence: TGTGCCAGCAGTCCGGGACTAGCGTCCTACGAGCAGTACTTC. It yields the protein CASSPGLASYEQYF.

This clonotype was seen a handful of times. This sequence joins TRBV19 and TRBJ1-1; TRBD1 is a possible D gene (5 bases). V lost 3 bases and J 3 bases, leaving 8 bases between the germline ends. Germline V gives CDR1 LNHDA, CDR2 SQIVND (reference sequence). The CDR3 covers 13 residues. The CDR3: CASSIQTDTEAFF. The CDR3 nucleotides read TGTGCCAGTAGTATTCAGACAGACACTGAAGCTTTCTTT.

With regard to this clonotype: This may come from a read error, since a much larger clone is one base off. The chain recombines TRBV2 with TRBJ1-1; D is unresolved. CDR3 length: 16 residues. Trimming left V 9 bases short and J 4 bases short, with 24 bases between. Germline loops: CDR1 SNHLY, CDR2 FYNNEI. The CDR3 nucleotides read TGTGCCAGTTCAACCCCGTCGGGAGGTGGTGGCACTGAAGCTTTCTTT. Translated, it gives CASSTPSGGGGTEAFF. Variable domain in full (rest from reference TRBV2 and TRBJ1-1): EPEVTQTPSHQVTQMGQEVILRCVPISNHLYFYWYRQILGQKVEFLVSFYNNEISEKSEIFDDQFSVERPDGSNFTLKIRSTKLEDSAMYFCASSTPSGGGGTEAFFGQGTRLTVV.

On this clonotype itself: This may come from a read error, since a much larger clone is one base off. The CDR3 ends on some other residue instead of the conserved phenylalanine or tryptophan, so this is likely a read error. The V call is TRBV5-1, the J call TRBJ2-7; D is ambiguous. V was pared by 4 bases and J by 6 bases, with 11 bases between. CDR1 and CDR2 (germline): SGHRS, YFSETQ. The CDR3 is made up of 12 amino acids. DNA for the CDR3: TGCGCCAGCAGCCCAGAAGGTAGCGAGCAGTACTCC. This encodes CASSPEGSEQYS.

Details on this clonotype: One end of the junction varies from germline; a read error may be responsible. This rearrangement joins TRBV12-3 or TRBV12-4 to TRBJ2-2; 9 nucleotides line up with TRBD1. This CDR3 has 18 amino acids. The CDR3 spells CTSSLTTDGQGTDGELFF. The CDR3 DNA is TGTACCAGCAGTTTAACAACCGACGGACAGGGGACCGACGGGGAGCTGTTTTTT.

About this clonotype itself: A much larger clone sits a single nucleotide away, making a read error possible. This sequence joins TRBV19 and TRBJ1-1; D perhaps matches TRBD1 (6 bases). The germline CDR1 and CDR2 sequences are LNHDA and SQIVND (reference sequence). This CDR3 contains 15 residues. CDR3 loop: CANSMEGGSNTEAFF. CDR3 sequence (DNA): TGTGCCAATAGTATGGAGGGGGGTTCGAACACTGAAGCTTTCTTT.

A note on this clonotype: A read error is possible here, since a much larger clone lies one base away. The chain employs TRBV30 and TRBJ2-7; D not certain. CDR1 GTSNPN and CDR2 SVGIG come from the germline V gene (reference sequence). CDR3 length: 13 amino acids. The CDR3 loop is CAWSFGPAYEQHF. CDR3 coding DNA: TGTGCCTGGAGTTTCGGGCCTGCCTACGAGCAGCACTTC.

The rearrangement uses TRBV2 and TRBJ2-4; 10 bases are shared with TRBD2. V gave up 2 bases and J gave up 1 base; unmatched junction bases: 11. Germline values: CDR1 SNHLY, CDR2 FYNNEI. This CDR3 has 19 amino acids. CDR3 in DNA: TGTGCCAGCAGTGAATTGTCCAGCGGGGGGGCCCTTGCCAAAAACATTCAGTACTTC. It is translated as CASSELSSGGALAKNIQYF.

A note on this clonotype: The junction departs from germline at one end; a sequencing error may be responsible. The chain has TRBV4-3 and TRBJ2-5, with 11 bases matching TRBD2. Germline V gene lookup returns CDR1 LGHNA and CDR2 YSLEER. This CDR3 spans 17 amino acids. The CDR3 loop reads CASSQDLASGGQETQCF. CDR3 coding DNA: TGCGCCAGCAGCCAAGATCTGGCTAGCGGGGGGCAAGAGACCCAGTGCTTC.